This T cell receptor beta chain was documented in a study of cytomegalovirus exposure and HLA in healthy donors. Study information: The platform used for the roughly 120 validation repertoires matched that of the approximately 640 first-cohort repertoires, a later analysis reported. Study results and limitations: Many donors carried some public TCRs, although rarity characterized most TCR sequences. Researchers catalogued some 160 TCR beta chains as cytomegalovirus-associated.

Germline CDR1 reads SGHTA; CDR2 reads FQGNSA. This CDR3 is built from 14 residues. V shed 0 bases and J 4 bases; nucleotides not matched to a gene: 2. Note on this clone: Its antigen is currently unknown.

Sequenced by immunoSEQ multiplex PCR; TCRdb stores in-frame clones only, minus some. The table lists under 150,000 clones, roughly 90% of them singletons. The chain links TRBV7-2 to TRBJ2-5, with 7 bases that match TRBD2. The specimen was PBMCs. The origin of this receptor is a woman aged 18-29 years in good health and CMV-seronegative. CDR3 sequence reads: CASSLAGEGETQYF. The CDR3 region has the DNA TGTGCCAGCAGCTTAGCAGGGGAGGGAGAGACCCAGTACTTC.